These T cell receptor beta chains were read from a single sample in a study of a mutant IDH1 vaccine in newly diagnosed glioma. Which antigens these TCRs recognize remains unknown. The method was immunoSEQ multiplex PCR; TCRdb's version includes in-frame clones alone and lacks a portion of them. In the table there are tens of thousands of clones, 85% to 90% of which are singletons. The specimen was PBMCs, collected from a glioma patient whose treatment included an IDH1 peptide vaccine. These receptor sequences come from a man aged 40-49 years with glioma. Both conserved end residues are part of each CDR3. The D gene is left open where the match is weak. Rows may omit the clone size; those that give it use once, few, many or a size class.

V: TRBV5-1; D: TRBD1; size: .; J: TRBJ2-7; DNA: TGCGCCAGCAGCCAAGGGACAGGGTCCTTACACGAGCAGTACTTC; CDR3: CASSQGTGSLHEQYF
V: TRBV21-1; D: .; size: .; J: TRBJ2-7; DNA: TGTGCCAGCAGCAGGCCGGGACCGAAGTACGAGCAGTACTTC; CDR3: CASSRPGPKYEQYF
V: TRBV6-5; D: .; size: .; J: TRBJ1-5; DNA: TGTGCCAGCAGTGGGGGGCTCCGGCAGCCCCAGCATTTT; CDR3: CASSGGLRQPQHF
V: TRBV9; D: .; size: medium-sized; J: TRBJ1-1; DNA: TGTGCCAGCAGCGTAGAGAGGGCCGGTGAAGCTTTCTTT; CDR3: CASSVERAGEAFF
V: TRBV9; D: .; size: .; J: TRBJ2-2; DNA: TGTGCCAGCAGCGTAGTTGGTACCGCGGAGCTGTTTTTT; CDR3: CASSVVGTAELFF
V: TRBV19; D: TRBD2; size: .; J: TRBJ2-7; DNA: TGTGCCAGTAGTACTAGCGGGAGGTCCCACGAGCAGTACTTC; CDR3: CASSTSGRSHEQYF
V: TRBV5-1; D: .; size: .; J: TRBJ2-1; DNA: TGCGCCAGCAGCGTAGGACCGGGACCGCCGGGCGATGAGCAGTTCTTC; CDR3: CASSVGPGPPGDEQFF
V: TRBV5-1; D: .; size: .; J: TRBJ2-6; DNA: TGCGCCAGCAGTTCTGGGGGCTTCAGCTCTGGGGCCAACGTCCTGACTTTC; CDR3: CASSSGGFSSGANVLTF
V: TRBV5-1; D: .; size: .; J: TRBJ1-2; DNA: TGCGCCAGCAGCTTGGATCTGTATACGGCTGGCTACACCTTC; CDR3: CASSLDLYTAGYTF
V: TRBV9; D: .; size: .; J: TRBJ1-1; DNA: TGTGCCAGCAGCGTAATGGGGGGGTCCACTGAAGCTTTCTTT; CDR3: CASSVMGGSTEAFF
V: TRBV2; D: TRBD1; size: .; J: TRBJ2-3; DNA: TGTGCCAGCAGACTACAGGGGAACAAAGATACGCAGTATTTT; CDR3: CASRLQGNKDTQYF
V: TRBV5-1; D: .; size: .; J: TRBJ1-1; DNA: TGCGCCAGCGCTCCAGAAGGGGCCTCTGAAGCTTTCTTT; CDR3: CASAPEGASEAFF
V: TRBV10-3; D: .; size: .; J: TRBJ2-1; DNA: TGTGCCATCAGTGAGTTTACGCTAGCGAGCAACAATGAGCAGTTCTTC; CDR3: CAISEFTLASNNEQFF
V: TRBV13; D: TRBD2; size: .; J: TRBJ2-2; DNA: TGTGCCAGCAGCTTGGGCACTAGCGGGAACACCGGGGAGCTGTTTTTT; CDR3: CASSLGTSGNTGELFF
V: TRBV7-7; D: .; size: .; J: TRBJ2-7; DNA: TGTGCTAGCAGCTTAAGTAGCTCCTACGAGCAGTACTTC; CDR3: CASSLSSSYEQYF
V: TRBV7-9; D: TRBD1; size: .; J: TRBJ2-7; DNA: TGTGCCAGCAGCAACCGGGACAGATACTACGAGCAGTACTTC; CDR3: CASSNRDRYYEQYF
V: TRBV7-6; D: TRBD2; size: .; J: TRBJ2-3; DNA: TGTGCCAGCAGCTTACTAGCGGGAGGTTCAGATACGCAGTATTTT; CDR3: CASSLLAGGSDTQYF
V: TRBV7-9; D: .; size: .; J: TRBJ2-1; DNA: TGTGCCAGCAGCTTAGGGGGGGTCGAGAATGAGCAGTTCTTC; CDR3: CASSLGGVENEQFF
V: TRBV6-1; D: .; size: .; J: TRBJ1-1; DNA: TGTGCCAGCAGTGAACGGGTGAGCGCGGGGGCTGAAGCTTTCTTT; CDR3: CASSERVSAGAEAFF
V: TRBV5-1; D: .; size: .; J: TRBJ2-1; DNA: TGCGCCAGCAGCGCGGAGGGGGGACAAAACCAGTTCTTC; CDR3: CASSAEGGQNQFF
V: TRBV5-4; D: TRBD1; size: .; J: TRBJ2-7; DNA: TGTGCCAGCAGCTTGGACAGGGGCGGATACGAGCAGTACTTC; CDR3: CASSLDRGGYEQYF
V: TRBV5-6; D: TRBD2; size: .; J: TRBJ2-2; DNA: TGTGCCAGCAGCTTGGAACGGGAGGGTACCGGGGAGCTGTTTTTT; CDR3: CASSLEREGTGELFF